This T cell receptor beta chain was captured by sequencing in a study of brain T cells in children with intractable seizures. This CDR3 region has 12 residues. CDR1 and CDR2 from the germline V gene are SEHNR and FQNEAQ (reference sequence). V was shortened by 3 bases and J by 3 bases, with 6 bases between the two germline ends. Only in-frame clones appear in the TCRdb table, and some are missing; sequencing was by immunoSEQ multiplex PCR. The profile covers about 350,000 clones, with over 85% appearing a single time and about 5.8% taken by the ten largest. Worth noting for this clone: Other DNA variants within this sample encode the same CDR3.

The time point denotes: blood from clinic visit 5 months post-surgery; TSC patient then seizure free. The source of this sequence is a boy younger than two with tuberous sclerosis and intractable seizures. V and J are TRBV7-9 and TRBJ2-7; D may be TRBD1 (5 bases). The sample was peripheral blood, taken 4 to 5 months after surgery. This chain's CDR3 is CASSLQGYEQYF. As DNA, the CDR3 is TGTGCCAGCAGCTTGCAGGGCTACGAGCAGTACTTC.